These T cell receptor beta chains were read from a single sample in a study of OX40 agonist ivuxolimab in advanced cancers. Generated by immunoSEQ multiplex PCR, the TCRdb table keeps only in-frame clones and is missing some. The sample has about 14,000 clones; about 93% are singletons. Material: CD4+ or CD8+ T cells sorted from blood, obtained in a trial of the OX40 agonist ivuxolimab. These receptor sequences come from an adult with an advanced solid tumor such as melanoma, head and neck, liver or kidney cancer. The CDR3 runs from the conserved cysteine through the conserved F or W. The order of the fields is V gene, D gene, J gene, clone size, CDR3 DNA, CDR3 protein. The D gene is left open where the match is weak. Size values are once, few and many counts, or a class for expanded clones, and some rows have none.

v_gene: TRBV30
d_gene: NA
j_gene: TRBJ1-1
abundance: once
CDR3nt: TGTGCCAGTAAGGGAGAGGGTATGAACACTGAAGCTTTCTTT
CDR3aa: CASKGEGMNTEAFF

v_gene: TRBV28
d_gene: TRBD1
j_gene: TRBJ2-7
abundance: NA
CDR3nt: TGTGCCAGCAGACCTCCGGGCAGGGGGCACTCCTACGAGCAGTACTTC
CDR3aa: CASRPPGRGHSYEQYF

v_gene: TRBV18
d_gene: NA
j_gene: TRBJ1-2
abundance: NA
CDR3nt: TGTGCCAGCTCACCAACAATTCAGTCAGACTATGGCTACACCTTC
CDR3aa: CASSPTIQSDYGYTF

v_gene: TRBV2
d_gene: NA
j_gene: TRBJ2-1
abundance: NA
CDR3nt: TGTGCCAGTATCCTGGGCGGGGAGCAGTTCTTC
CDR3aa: CASILGGEQFF

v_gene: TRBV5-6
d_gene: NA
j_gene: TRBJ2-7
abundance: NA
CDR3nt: TGTGCCAGCAGCACGGGACTCAGCTCCTACGAGCAGTACTTC
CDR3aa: CASSTGLSSYEQYF

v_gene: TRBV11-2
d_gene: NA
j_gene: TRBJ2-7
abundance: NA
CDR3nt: TGTGCCAGCAGCTTTGCCGGGGGGCGGGACAGGTCCTACGAGCAGTACTTC
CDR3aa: CASSFAGGRDRSYEQYF

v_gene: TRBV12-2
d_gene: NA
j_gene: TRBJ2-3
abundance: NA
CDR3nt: TGTGCAAGTCGCCATCCGGGACTAGCGGGGCCTAGCACAGATACGCAGTATTTT
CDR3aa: CASRHPGLAGPSTDTQYF

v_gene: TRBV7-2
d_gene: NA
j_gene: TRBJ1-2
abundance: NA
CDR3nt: TGTGCCAGCAGCTTAACAGATCCCTCGTGGGGCTACACCTTC
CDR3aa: CASSLTDPSWGYTF

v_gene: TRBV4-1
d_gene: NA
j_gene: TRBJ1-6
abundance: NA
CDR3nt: TGCGCCAGCAGCCAGCGACAACTTACTAATTCACCCCTCCACTTT
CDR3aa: CASSQRQLTNSPLHF

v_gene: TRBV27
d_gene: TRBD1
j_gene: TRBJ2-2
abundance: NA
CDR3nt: TGTGCCAGCAGTGGTAACAGGGGCGGCACCGGGGAGCTGTTTTTT
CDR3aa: CASSGNRGGTGELFF

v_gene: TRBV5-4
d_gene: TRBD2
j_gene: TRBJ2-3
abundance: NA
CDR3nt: TGTGCCAGCAGCTTGGTTGGGACTAACACAGATACGCAGTATTTT
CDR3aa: CASSLVGTNTDTQYF

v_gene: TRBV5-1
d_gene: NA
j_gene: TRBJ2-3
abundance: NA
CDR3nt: TGCGCCGAGAGCAGTGGGGATACGCAGTATTTT
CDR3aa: CAESSGDTQYF

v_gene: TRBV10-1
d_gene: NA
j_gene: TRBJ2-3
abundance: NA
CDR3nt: TGCGCCAGCAGTGACAGTCCCACAGATACGCAGTATTTT
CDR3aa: CASSDSPTDTQYF

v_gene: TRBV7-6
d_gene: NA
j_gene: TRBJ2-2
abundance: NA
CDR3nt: TGTGCCAGCAGCTTAAGTTTGGGTTCTCCCGGGGAGCTGTTTTTT
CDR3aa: CASSLSLGSPGELFF

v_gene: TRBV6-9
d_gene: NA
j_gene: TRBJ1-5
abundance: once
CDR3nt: TGTGCCAGCAGTTATAATCAGCCCCAGCATTTT
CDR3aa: CASSYNQPQHF

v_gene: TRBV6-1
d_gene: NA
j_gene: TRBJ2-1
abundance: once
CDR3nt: TGTGCCAGCAGTGAAGCCTGGCAGGTATCCTACAATGAGCAGTTCTTC
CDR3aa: CASSEAWQVSYNEQFF

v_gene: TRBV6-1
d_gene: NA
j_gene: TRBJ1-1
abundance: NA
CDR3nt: TGTGCCAGCATGATGAACACTGAAGCTTTCTTT
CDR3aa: CASMMNTEAFF

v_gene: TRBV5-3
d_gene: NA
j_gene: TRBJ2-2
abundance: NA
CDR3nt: TGTGCCAGAAGCTTGCCCCGGGCCTCGACCGGGGAGCTGTTTTTT
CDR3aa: CARSLPRASTGELFF

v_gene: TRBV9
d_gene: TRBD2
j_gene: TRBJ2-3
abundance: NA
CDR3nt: TGTGCCAGCAGCGTTGGTAGCGGGAGCGCAGATACGCAGTATTTT
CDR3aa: CASSVGSGSADTQYF

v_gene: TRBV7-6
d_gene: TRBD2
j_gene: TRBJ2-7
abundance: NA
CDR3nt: TGTGCCAGCAGCCAGGGGGGACTAGCGGGCTACGAGCAGTACTTC
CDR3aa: CASSQGGLAGYEQYF

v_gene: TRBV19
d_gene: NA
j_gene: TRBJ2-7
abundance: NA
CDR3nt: TGTGCCAGTACCCCCCAGGGGGGAGACTACGAGCAGTACTTC
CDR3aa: CASTPQGGDYEQYF

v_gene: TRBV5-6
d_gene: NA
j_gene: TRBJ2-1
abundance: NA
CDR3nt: TGTGCCAGCAGCATGGGGGACTTCCGCCAGTTCTTC
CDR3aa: CASSMGDFRQFF

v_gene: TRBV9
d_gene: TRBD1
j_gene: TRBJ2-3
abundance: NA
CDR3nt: TGTGCCAGCAGCGCCGGACAGGGTCTTAGTGCAGATACGCAGTATTTT
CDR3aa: CASSAGQGLSADTQYF

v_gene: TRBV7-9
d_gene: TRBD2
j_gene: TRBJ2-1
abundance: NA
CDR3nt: TGTGCCACCATCCCCCCCGGGAGGGCCAAGAATGAGCAGTTCTTC
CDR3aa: CATIPPGRAKNEQFF

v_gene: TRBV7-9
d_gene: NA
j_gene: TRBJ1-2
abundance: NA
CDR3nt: TGTGCCAGCAGCTCCAGCTTGGGCTATGGCTACACCTTC
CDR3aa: CASSSSLGYGYTF

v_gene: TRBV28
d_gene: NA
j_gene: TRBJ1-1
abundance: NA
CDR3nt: TGTGCCAGCAGTAAGAGGGGGGCGCCGACTGAAGCTTTCTTT
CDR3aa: CASSKRGAPTEAFF

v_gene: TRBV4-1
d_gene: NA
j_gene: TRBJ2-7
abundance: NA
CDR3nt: TGCGCCAGCAGCCAAGAAGGGGGGTTAACCTACGAGCAGTACTTC
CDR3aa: CASSQEGGLTYEQYF

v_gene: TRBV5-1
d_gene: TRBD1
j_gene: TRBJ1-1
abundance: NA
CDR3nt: TGCGCCAGCACCAGCTCCCCGGGACAGGGGTTTGAAGCTTTCTTT
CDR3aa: CASTSSPGQGFEAFF

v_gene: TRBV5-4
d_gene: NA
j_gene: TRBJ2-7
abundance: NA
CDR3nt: TGTGCCAGCAGCTCAACTAACTACGAGCAGTACTTC
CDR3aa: CASSSTNYEQYF

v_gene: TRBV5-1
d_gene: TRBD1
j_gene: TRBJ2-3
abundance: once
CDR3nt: TGCGCCAGTGCCACGGGACAGGGGGCGGATACGCAGTATTTT
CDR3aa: CASATGQGADTQYF

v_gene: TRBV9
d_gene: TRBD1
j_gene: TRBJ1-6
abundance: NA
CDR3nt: TGTGCCAGCAGCGTAGTGGGACAGCCCAATTCACCCCTCCACTTT
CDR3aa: CASSVVGQPNSPLHF

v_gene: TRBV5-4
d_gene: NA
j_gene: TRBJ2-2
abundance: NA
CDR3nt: TGTGCCAGCAGGGGCAGGAACACCGGGGAGCTGTTTTTT
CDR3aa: CASRGRNTGELFF

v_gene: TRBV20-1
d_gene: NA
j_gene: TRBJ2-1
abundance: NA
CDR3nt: TGCAGTGCTAGAGCAGATGAGCAGTTCTTC
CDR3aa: CSARADEQFF

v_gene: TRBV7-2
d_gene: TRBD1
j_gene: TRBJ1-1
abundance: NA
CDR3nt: TGTGCCGGGATGGGACAGGGGGGATTAATGAACACTGAAGCTTTCTTT
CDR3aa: CAGMGQGGLMNTEAFF

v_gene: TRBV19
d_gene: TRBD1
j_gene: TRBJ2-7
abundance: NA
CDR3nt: TGTGCCAGTAGTATCGAGGGGGCGCGGCGTGATGAGCAGTACTTC
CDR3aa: CASSIEGARRDEQYF

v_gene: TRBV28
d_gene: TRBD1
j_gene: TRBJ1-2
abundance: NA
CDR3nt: TGTGCCAGCAGTACACAGGGGGCAAATGGCTACACCTTC
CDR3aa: CASSTQGANGYTF

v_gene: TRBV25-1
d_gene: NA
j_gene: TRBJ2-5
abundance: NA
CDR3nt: TGTGCCAGCAGTGAATATGAAGGGGTAGAGACCCAGTACTTC
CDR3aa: CASSEYEGVETQYF

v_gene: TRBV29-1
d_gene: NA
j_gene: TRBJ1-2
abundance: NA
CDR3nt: TGCAGCGTTGAGGATCACTATGGCTACACCTTC
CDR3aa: CSVEDHYGYTF

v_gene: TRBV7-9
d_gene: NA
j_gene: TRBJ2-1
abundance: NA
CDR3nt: TGTGCCAGCAGTGACCCTCGAGCGACCTACAATGAGCAGTTCTTC
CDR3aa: CASSDPRATYNEQFF

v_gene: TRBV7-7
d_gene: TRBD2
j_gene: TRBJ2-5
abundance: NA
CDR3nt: TGTGCCAGCAGCTTAGGGTCGAGCGGGGATGGAGAGACCCAGTACTTC
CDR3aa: CASSLGSSGDGETQYF

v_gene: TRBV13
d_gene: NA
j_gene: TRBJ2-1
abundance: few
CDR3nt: TGTGCCAGCAGTGCCTTGAGCGGAGACTCCTACAATGAGCAGTTCTTC
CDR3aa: CASSALSGDSYNEQFF

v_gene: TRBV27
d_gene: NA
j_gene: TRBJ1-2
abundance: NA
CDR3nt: TGTGCCAGCAGTCCCCGGACCGGCCGGTCAGGCTACACCTTC
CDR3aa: CASSPRTGRSGYTF

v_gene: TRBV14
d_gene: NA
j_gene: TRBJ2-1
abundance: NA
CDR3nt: TGTGCCAGCAGCCAAGATCTTAGTGGCGGTGAGCAGTTCTTC
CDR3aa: CASSQDLSGGEQFF

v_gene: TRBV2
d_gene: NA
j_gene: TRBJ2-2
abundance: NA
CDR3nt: TGTGCCAGCAGGAATGGGAGGTTGACCGGGGAGCTGTTTTTT
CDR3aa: CASRNGRLTGELFF

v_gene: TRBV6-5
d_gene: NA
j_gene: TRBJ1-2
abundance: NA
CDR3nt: TGTGCCAGCAGCAGCCTTAGGGGTGATGGCTACACCTTC
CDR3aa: CASSSLRGDGYTF

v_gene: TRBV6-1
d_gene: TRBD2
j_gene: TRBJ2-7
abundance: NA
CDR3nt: TGTGCCAGCAGCGAAATCCAGACTAGCGGGGCCTCCTACGAGCAGTACTTC
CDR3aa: CASSEIQTSGASYEQYF

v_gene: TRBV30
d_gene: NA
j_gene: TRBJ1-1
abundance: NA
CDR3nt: TGTGCCTGGAGTGTAGACAGGATGAACACTGAAGCTTTCTTT
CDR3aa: CAWSVDRMNTEAFF

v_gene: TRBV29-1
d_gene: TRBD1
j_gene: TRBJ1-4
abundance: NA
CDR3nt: TGCAGCGTTGGACAGGGGGTGGCAACTAATGAAAAACTGTTTTTT
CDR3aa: CSVGQGVATNEKLFF

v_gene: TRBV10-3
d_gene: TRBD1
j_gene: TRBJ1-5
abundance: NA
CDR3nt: TGTGCCATCAGTGAGGACAGGGGGGCGGTGCCCCAGCATTTT
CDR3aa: CAISEDRGAVPQHF

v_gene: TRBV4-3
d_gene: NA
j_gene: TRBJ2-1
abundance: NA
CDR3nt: TGCGCCAGCAGCCAAGATATCGGACCGCGCTCCTACAATGAGCAGTTCTTC
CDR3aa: CASSQDIGPRSYNEQFF

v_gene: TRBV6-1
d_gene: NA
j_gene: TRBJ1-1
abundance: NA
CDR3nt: TGTGCCAGCAGGGGGGCCGGGGAAGCTTTCTTT
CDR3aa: CASRGAGEAFF

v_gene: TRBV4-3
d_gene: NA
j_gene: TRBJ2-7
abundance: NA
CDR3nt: TGCGCCAGCAGCCAAGATGAGGGGGGGACCTACGAGCAGTACTTC
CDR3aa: CASSQDEGGTYEQYF

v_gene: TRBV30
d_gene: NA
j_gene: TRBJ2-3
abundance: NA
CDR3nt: TGTGCCTGGAGCTCAGGGGTCCTAACCACAGATACGCAGTATTTT
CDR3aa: CAWSSGVLTTDTQYF

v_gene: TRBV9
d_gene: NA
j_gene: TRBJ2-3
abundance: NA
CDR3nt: TGTGCCAGCAGCGCTCAGGGGTTAGCAGATACGCAGTATTTT
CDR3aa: CASSAQGLADTQYF

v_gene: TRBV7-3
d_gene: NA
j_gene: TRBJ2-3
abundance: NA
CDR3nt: TGTGCCAGCAGCCCTCATGTCGGTGGTGCAGATACGCAGTATTTT
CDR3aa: CASSPHVGGADTQYF